These 25 T cell receptor beta chains were all obtained from the same sample, sequenced in a study of blood T cell repertoires in COVID-19. Some clones are missing from TCRdb's copy, which holds only in-frame ones; the method was immunoSEQ multiplex PCR. Here the sample spans 190,000 or so clones, 87% being singletons. The sequencing input was peripheral blood. The origin of the receptors is a woman between 18 and 29 years old who had recovered from COVID-19.

The chain carries TRBV19 and TRBJ1-2; TRBD1 is a possible D gene (5 bases). Trimming removed 6 bases from V and 4 bases from J, with 18 bases in between. The CDR3 loop spans 15 amino acids. Germline V lookup: CDR1 LNHDA, CDR2 SQIVND (reference sequence). The CDR3 DNA reads TGTGCCAGTAGCCGCGGGACGGAACAACTCTATGGCTACACCTTC. It specifies CASSRGTEQLYGYTF.

The genes are TRBV18 and TRBJ2-7, with D unresolved. V gave up 3 bases and J gave up 0 bases, with 12 bases separating them. This CDR3 has 15 amino acids. The germline gives CDR1 KGHSH, CDR2 LQKENI. The CDR3 DNA sequence: TGTGCCAGCTCACCCCGCGGCAACGGCTCCTACGAGCAGTACGTC. Translation gives CASSPRGNGSYEQYV.

The J gene is TRBJ2-1, the V gene TRBV12-2; TRBD2 reflects the table's D call only, with no check against the DNA. TRBV12-2 is listed as a pseudogene. This CDR3 is built from 17 residues. The CDR3 here is CASRLARWRGLYNEQFF. In DNA, the CDR3 is TGTGCAAGTCGCTTAGCAAGGTGGCGGGGGCTATACAATGAGCAGTTCTTC.

The chain joins TRBV2 to TRBJ1-2; 10 nucleotides line up with TRBD1. Germline CDR1 is SNHLY and CDR2 is FYNNEI. The trim removed 6 bases at V and 8 bases at J, leaving 3 bases unmatched. The length of the CDR3 is 12 residues. CDR3 region: CASRTGGRGYTF. CDR3 nucleotides: TGTGCCAGCAGGACAGGGGGCCGAGGCTACACCTTC.

The V call is TRBV9, the J call TRBJ2-5; the match to TRBD1 covers 8 bases. After removal of 6 bases from V and 4 bases from J, the junction contained 2 bases not matched to a gene. This CDR3 is 12 amino acids long. CDR1 is SGDLS, CDR2 YYNGEE, per germline. Written as DNA, the CDR3 is TGTGCCAGCAACGGACAGGGAGAGACCCAGTACTTC. It is translated as CASNGQGETQYF.

This chain joins TRBV5-5 and TRBJ2-1; D may be TRBD1 (5 bases). The CDR3 runs 15 residues. CDR1 and CDR2 from the germline V gene are SGHKS and YYEKEE (reference sequence). V shed 0 bases and J shed 5 bases, with 12 bases lying between them. CDR3 sequence: CASSLGGSKNNEQFF. CDR3 DNA: TGTGCCAGCAGCTTGGGGGGCAGCAAGAACAATGAGCAGTTCTTC.

This chain uses TRBV9 with TRBJ2-2, with D tentatively TRBD1 (6 bases). The V gene lost 0 bases and the J gene lost 6 bases, with 12 bases spanning the gap. Per the germline V gene, CDR1 is SGDLS and CDR2 is YYNGEE. The CDR3 is 15 residues long. The CDR3 nucleotides are TGTGCCAGCAGCGTAGCCAGGGGACCACCCGGGGAGCTGTTTTTT. Translating it yields CASSVARGPPGELFF.

J is TRBJ1-1 and V is TRBV6-5, with D hard to call. This CDR3 spans 16 amino acids. Germline V gives CDR1 MNHEY, CDR2 SVGAGI. V was clipped by 2 bases and J by 4 bases, with 17 bases between them. CDR3 in DNA: TGTGCCAGCAGTTACGCTGATTATTGGGCCTTCACTGAAGCTTTCTTT. Amino acids: CASSYADYWAFTEAFF.

This clone has a single count. The chain combines TRBV4-1 with TRBJ2-1; a possible D gene is TRBD2 (6 bases). Trimming took 0 bases from V and 9 from J, leaving 18 bases between them. This CDR3 is built from 16 residues. Germline V lookup: CDR1 MGHRA, CDR2 YSYEKL. CDR3 DNA: TGCGCCAGCAGCCAAGATCCGGGCGGGATAATCACTGAGCAGTTCTTC. It yields the protein CASSQDPGGIITEQFF.

The gene calls are TRBV2 and TRBJ1-5; 8 bases match TRBD1. Germline CDR1 SNHLY, CDR2 FYNNEI. The CDR3 length is 15 residues. The V gene end was trimmed by 1 base and the J gene end by 5 bases; junction bases not matched to a gene: 4. CDR3 amino acids: CASSEGDRRHQPQHF. CDR3 DNA: TGTGCCAGCAGTGAAGGGGACAGGAGACATCAGCCCCAGCATTTT.

This chain connects TRBV20-1 to TRBJ2-7; 10 nucleotides agree with TRBD1. Germline V gives CDR1 DFQATT, CDR2 SNEGSKA (reference sequence). The CDR3 has 11 residues. This CDR3 is CSGTGELEQYV. In DNA, the CDR3 is TGCTCCGGGACAGGGGAACTCGAGCAGTACGTC.

This clone was seen just once. CDR3 DNA: TGTGCCAGCAGCTTACTCTGGGCAGGGGGCGTGAAAGAGACCCAGTACTTC. This encodes CASSLLWAGGVKETQYF. The chain carries TRBV7-2 and TRBJ2-5, with 8 bases fitting TRBD1. V shed 2 bases and J 3 bases; nucleotides not matched to a gene: 11. The CDR3 spans 17 residues. CDR1 and CDR2 from the germline V gene are SGHTA and FQGNSA.

This clone was observed once. The rearrangement links TRBV21-1 to TRBJ2-7; the listed D gene, TRBD2, was not tested against the DNA. TRBV21-1 corresponds to a pseudogene. The CDR3 extends over 19 amino acids. The CDR3 DNA reads TGTGCCAGCAGCAACCCTCTCCCGACGTGGCGGGAGGGCTCGTCCGAGCAGTACGTC. Its translation is CASSNPLPTWREGSSEQYV.

This clone has a single count. This chain joins TRBV2 and TRBJ2-3, with a tentative D call TRBD1 (5 bases). Germline V gives CDR1 SNHLY, CDR2 FYNNEI. V was shortened by 4 bases and J by 0 bases, with 5 bases between the two germline ends. The CDR3 is 13 residues long. The CDR3 coding sequence is TGTGCCAGCAGTGGGGGCAGCACAGATACGCAGTATTTT. Translating gives CASSGGSTDTQYF.

The V gene is TRBV6-5, the J gene TRBJ2-5; 13 bases fit TRBD2. The CDR3 loop spans 16 amino acids. Germline assignment: CDR1 MNHEY and CDR2 SVGAGI. V lost 2 bases, J lost 4 bases, and 4 bases stayed unmatched. The DNA for the CDR3 is TGTGCCAGCAGTTACCCTCGGACTAGCGGGGGAGAGACCCAGTACTTC. It encodes CASSYPRTSGGETQYF.

The chain is built from TRBV6-5 and TRBJ1-1, with 8 bases fitting TRBD1. Looked up from germline, CDR1 is MNHEY and CDR2 is SVGAGI. This CDR3 has 15 residues. Trimming took 7 bases from V and 4 from J; bases not matched to a gene: 11. The CDR3 coding sequence is TGTGCCAGCATCAAACATCGGACAGGGCCCACTGAAGCTTTCTTT. This gives the protein CASIKHRTGPTEAFF.

This clone was found many times. V gene TRBV6-5 combines with J gene TRBJ2-5; 8 positions agree with TRBD1. The CDR3 is 13 amino acids. With 5 bases clipped from V and 4 bases from J, the junction kept 3 bases outside the gene matches. Germline V lookup: CDR1 MNHEY, CDR2 SVGAGI. CDR3 coding DNA: TGTGCCAGCAGTAGCGGACAGGGAGAGACCCAGTACTTC. Translated, it gives CASSSGQGETQYF.

This chain uses TRBV5-5 with TRBJ1-3, with D uncertain. Germline V gives CDR1 SGHKS, CDR2 YYEKEE (reference sequence). The CDR3 runs 15 residues. V was pared by 5 bases and J by 0 bases, with 12 bases between. CDR3 bases: TGTGCCAGCAGTCCATCGCGGGGCTCTGGAAACACCATATATTTT. Protein sequence: CASSPSRGSGNTIYF.

The gene calls are TRBV6-1 and TRBJ1-5; tentatively, D is TRBD1 (6 bases). Germline loops: CDR1 MNHNS, CDR2 SASEGT. The CDR3 is 15 residues long. Deletions cut 1 base from V and 7 bases from J, with 14 bases between. CDR3 DNA sequence: TGTGCCAGCAGTGAAGGGACAGAGTATATACAGCCCCAGCATTTT. Its translation: CASSEGTEYIQPQHF.

This sequence joins TRBV5-1 and TRBJ2-5; 10 bases are a match to TRBD2. The J segment lost 4 bases and the V segment lost 4 bases, leaving 7 bases of the junction unmatched. The CDR3 has 15 amino acids. The germline V gene encodes CDR1 SGHRS and CDR2 YFSETQ. This CDR3 is CASSPTSGPPETQYF. DNA of the CDR3: TGCGCCAGCAGCCCGACTAGCGGGCCCCCAGAGACCCAGTACTTC.

The chain joins TRBV27 to TRBJ2-1, with 7 bases lining up with TRBD2. This CDR3 is built from 15 residues. Germline values: CDR1 MNHEY, CDR2 SMNVEV (reference sequence). V trimming: 7 bases; J trimming: 6 bases; junction bases outside the gene matches: 12. Here the CDR3 reads CASTQGRGWFNEQFF. Written as DNA, the CDR3 is TGTGCCAGCACCCAAGGGAGGGGTTGGTTCAATGAGCAGTTCTTC.

The chain has TRBV9 and TRBJ2-6; 11 bases match TRBD2. The CDR3 is 17 residues long. With 4 bases clipped from V and 3 bases from J, the junction kept 6 bases outside the gene matches. Germline V CDR1 and CDR2: SGDLS, YYNGEE. The CDR3 loop is CASSPSGRLGGANVLTF. CDR3 DNA sequence: TGTGCCAGCAGCCCTAGCGGGAGGCTCGGTGGGGCCAACGTCCTGACTTTC.

The V gene is TRBV27, the J gene TRBJ2-3; 7 bases are shared with TRBD1. The CDR3 is made up of 17 amino acids. Per germline, CDR1 MNHEY and CDR2 SMNVEV (reference sequence). Trimming removed 7 bases from V and 3 bases from J; junction bases left unmatched: 16. The CDR3 DNA reads as TGTGCCAGCATCCCGCCGGGGACAGCATATTCAACAGATACGCAGTATTTT. Its translation: CASIPPGTAYSTDTQYF.

The V call is TRBV9, the J call TRBJ2-2; possible D gene TRBD1, 5 bases. V was pared by 3 bases and J by 4 bases, with 10 bases between. This CDR3 is built from 14 residues. Per germline, CDR1 SGDLS and CDR2 YYNGEE. The CDR3 DNA is TGTGCCAGCAGCGGAGTGGGGCCCACCGGGGAGCTGTTTTTT. Translation gives CASSGVGPTGELFF.

The V and J genes are TRBV7-9 and TRBJ1-2; D not certain. Looked up from germline, CDR1 is SEHNR and CDR2 is FQNEAQ (reference sequence). The CDR3 has 14 residues. Trimming shortened V by 3 bases and J by 8 bases, and 16 bases separated the two germline ends. The CDR3 here is CASSFDANLLGYTF. CDR3 DNA sequence: TGTGCCAGCAGCTTTGATGCCAACCTACTGGGCTACACCTTC.